Sequencing of this TCR beta chain was carried out in a study of T cells after yellow fever vaccination. The study, taken as a whole, reports: Faster peaking, at day 5 versus 15, marked a secondary response that was weaker.

This clonotype occurred many times. Its antigen remains unknown. The length of the CDR3 is 14 residues. V lost 4 bases, J lost 7 bases, and 7 bases stayed unmatched. Generation of TCR cDNA used 5'RACE template switching (which added a universal primer site and UMIs). TCRdb used MiXCR to reprocess the 5' RACE reads, holding one entry per CDR3 protein. The table shows 250,000 to 400,000 distinct CDR3 sequences, with 3.5% to 4.5% occurring only once. This sample comprised PBMCs, obtained 15 days after the yellow fever booster vaccination. The V gene is TRBV12-3 or TRBV12-4, the J gene TRBJ2-1; 7 bases fit TRBD2. The TCR sequence derives from a man between 18 and 29 years old who received the YFV17D yellow fever vaccine. The CDR3, as DNA: TGTGCCAGCAGTTCCCGACGGGGGGAAAATGAGCAGTTCTTC. This translates into CASSSRRGENEQFF.